This T cell receptor beta chain is from a study of PD-L1 blockade in urothelial cancer. Study-level background: Earlier, patients had received 0 to 3 chemotherapy regimens. Specimens of blood held a median count of about 150,000 T cells.

TCRdb's copy holds only in-frame clones and misses some; the assay was immunoSEQ multiplex PCR. The table records 70,000 to 75,000 clones, 85% to 90% of them present only once. The time point here: pretreatment peripheral blood. The sequence came from a man in his sixties or seventies with urothelial cancer. Material: PBMCs, obtained around atezolizumab (anti-PD-L1) treatment.

The CDR3: CASSIVGRGGTDTQYF. In nucleotides, the CDR3 is TGTGCCAGTAGTATTGTCGGGAGGGGGGGCACAGATACGCAGTATTTT. V and J are TRBV19 and TRBJ2-3; the match to TRBD2 covers 8 bases. V was pared by 3 bases and J by 1 base, with 6 bases of the junction left unmatched. Germline V lookup: CDR1 LNHDA, CDR2 SQIVND (reference sequence). The CDR3 consists of 16 residues.